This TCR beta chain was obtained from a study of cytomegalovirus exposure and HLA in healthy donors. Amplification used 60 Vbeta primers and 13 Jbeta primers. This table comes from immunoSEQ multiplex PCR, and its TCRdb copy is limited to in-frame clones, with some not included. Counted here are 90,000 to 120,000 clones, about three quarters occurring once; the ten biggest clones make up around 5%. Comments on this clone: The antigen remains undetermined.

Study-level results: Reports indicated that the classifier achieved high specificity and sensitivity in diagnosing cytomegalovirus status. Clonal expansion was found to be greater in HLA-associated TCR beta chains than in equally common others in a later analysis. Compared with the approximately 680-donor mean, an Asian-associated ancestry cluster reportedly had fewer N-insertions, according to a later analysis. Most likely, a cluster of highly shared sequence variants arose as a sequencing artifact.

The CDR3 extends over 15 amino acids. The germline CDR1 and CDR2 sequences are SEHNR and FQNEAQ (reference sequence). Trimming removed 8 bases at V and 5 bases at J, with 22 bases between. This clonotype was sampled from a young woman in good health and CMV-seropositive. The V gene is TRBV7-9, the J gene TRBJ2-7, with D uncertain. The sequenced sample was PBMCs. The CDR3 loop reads CASQSYPDFRDEQYF. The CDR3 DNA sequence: TGTGCCAGCCAATCTTACCCAGACTTTCGCGACGAGCAGTACTTC.